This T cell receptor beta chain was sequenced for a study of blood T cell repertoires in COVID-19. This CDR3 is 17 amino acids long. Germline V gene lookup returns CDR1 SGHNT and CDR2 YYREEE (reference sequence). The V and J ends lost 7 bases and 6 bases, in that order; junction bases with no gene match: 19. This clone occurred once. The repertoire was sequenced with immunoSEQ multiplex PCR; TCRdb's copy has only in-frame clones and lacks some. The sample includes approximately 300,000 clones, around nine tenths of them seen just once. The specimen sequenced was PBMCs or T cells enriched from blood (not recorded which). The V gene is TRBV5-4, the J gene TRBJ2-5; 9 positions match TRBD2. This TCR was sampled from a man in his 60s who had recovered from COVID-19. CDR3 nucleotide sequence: TGTGCCAGCGGTTTTGTCTCGGCGGGGGGGCCAACAAAGACCCAGTACTTC. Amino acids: CASGFVSAGGPTKTQYF.